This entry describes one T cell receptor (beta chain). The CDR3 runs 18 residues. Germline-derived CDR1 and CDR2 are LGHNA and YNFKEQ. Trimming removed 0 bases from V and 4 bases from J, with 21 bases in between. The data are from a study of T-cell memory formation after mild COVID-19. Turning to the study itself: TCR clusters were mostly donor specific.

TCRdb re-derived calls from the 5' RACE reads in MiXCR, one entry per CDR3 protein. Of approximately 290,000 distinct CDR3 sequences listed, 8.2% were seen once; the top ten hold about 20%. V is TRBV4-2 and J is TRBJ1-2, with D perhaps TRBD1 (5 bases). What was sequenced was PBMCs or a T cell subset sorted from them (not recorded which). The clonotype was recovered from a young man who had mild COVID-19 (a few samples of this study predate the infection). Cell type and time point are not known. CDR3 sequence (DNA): TGTGCCAGCAGCCAAGATCGAGGGGTCCAGGGCGTTCTCTATGGCTACACCTTC. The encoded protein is CASSQDRGVQGVLYGYTF.